The 25 T cell receptor beta chains below were found in one sample sequenced in a study of post-analysis software for immune sequencing data. Presence of unique molecular identifiers characterized the TCR beta cDNA libraries. In TCRdb, the PCR reads were re-called with MiXCR into one record per CDR3 protein. The sample consists of about 540,000 distinct CDR3 sequences, around 36% of them appearing once. For these TCRs, the target antigens are not known. General study findings and limits: Controls had lower frequencies than patients of about 5 TRBV segments, which included TRBV5-6, TRBV5-1 and TRBV20-1.

Specimen: blood. The origin of the receptors is a girl aged 2-17 years with multiple sclerosis.

In this sample, this clonotype turned up a few times. This chain links TRBV7-9 with TRBJ2-5; TRBD2 aligns across 14 bases. The germline V gene encodes CDR1 SEHNR and CDR2 FQNEAQ (reference sequence). Germline trimming cut 5 bases from V and 4 bases from J; bases unmatched to any gene: 6. CDR3 length: 16 residues. Written as DNA, the CDR3 is TGTGCCAGCAGCAGAGATGGGACTAGCGGGGGAGAGACCCAGTACTTC. Translated, it gives CASSRDGTSGGETQYF.

The chain has TRBV20-1 and TRBJ1-5; 7 positions match TRBD1. CDR3 length: 15 residues. V was clipped by 0 bases and J by 3 bases; unmatched bases: 5. Germline-derived CDR1 and CDR2 are DFQATT and SNEGSKA (reference sequence). The CDR3 is CSARDPGQDNQPQHF. The DNA of the CDR3 is TGCAGTGCTAGAGACCCCGGACAGGACAATCAGCCCCAGCATTTT.

Concerning this clonotype: An end of the junction does not agree with germline; a read error may underlie this. This chain connects TRBV10-1 to TRBJ2-1; 10 bases match TRBD1. The germline CDR1 and CDR2 sequences are WNHNN and SYGVQD (reference sequence). This CDR3 spans 15 amino acids. In DNA form, the CDR3 reads TGCGCCAGCAGGTACGCCGGGACAGGGGACAATGAGCAGGTCTTC. Amino acid sequence: CASRYAGTGDNEQVF.

This clonotype was found many times. The rearrangement joins TRBV6-5 to TRBJ1-5; 9 nucleotides agree with TRBD1. Germline-derived CDR1 and CDR2 are MNHEY and SVGAGI. The CDR3 is 15 amino acids. With V trimmed by 0 bases and J by 7 bases, 4 bases remained unmatched. CDR3 coding DNA: TGTGCCAGCAGTTACTCATGGACAGGGGAACAGCCCCAGCATTTT. This encodes CASSYSWTGEQPQHF.

The chain links TRBV12-3 or TRBV12-4 to TRBJ1-6; D unresolved. The V and J ends lost 6 bases and 7 bases respectively, with 10 bases between them. CDR3 length equals 13 residues. CDR3 in amino acids: CASRRKENSPLHF. CDR3 coding DNA: TGTGCCAGCAGGAGGAAGGAGAATTCACCCCTCCACTTT.

This clonotype came up a few times. The rearrangement links TRBV20-1 to TRBJ2-1; TRBD2 aligns across 11 bases. V shed 0 bases and J 9 bases; nucleotides not matched to a gene: 10. Looked up from germline, CDR1 is DFQATT and CDR2 is SNEGSKA (reference sequence). This CDR3 contains 16 residues. CDR3 bases: TGCAGTGCTAGAGATCGGGCTAGCGGGGGGTTTGTTGAGCAGTTCTTC. This codes for CSARDRASGGFVEQFF.

The chain couples TRBV6-6 to TRBJ1-4, with TRBD1 as a possible D gene (6 bases). Germline loops: CDR1 MNHNY, CDR2 SVGAGI (reference sequence). The CDR3 is 14 residues long. V was pared by 10 bases and J by 8 bases, with 20 bases between. The CDR3 is CATNRGGRIEKLFF. CDR3 DNA sequence: TGTGCCACCAACCGAGGGGGGCGAATCGAAAAACTGTTTTTT.

The chain joins TRBV4-1 to TRBJ2-2; TRBD1 might be the D (6 bases). Germline loops: CDR1 MGHRA, CDR2 YSYEKL. The length of the CDR3 is 18 residues. The ends were cut back, 0 bases at V and 1 base at J, with 15 bases in the middle. The DNA of the CDR3 is TGCGCCAGCAGCCAAGATGTAAAGGACAGCCTGAACACCGGGGAGCTGTTTTTT. Protein sequence: CASSQDVKDSLNTGELFF.

The gene calls are TRBV25-1 and TRBJ2-4; D is uncertain. Trimming cost V 4 bases and J 13 bases, with 17 bases left between them. The CDR3 length is 13 residues. CDR1 is MGHDK and CDR2 is SYGVNS in the germline V gene. CDR3 DNA sequence: TGTGCCAGCAGTGGAAGTAGCCGGAGTGAGCAGTACTTC. It translates to CASSGSSRSEQYF.

The chain couples TRBV7-3 to TRBJ2-3; D is unresolved. Trimming took 5 bases from V and 4 from J, leaving 10 bases between them. In germline, CDR1 is SGHTA, CDR2 FQGTGA. The CDR3 consists of 13 residues. In nucleotides, the CDR3 is TGTGCCAGCAGCCCCGTGGGCGCAGATACGCAGTATTTT. It encodes CASSPVGADTQYF.

The genes are TRBV7-9 and TRBJ2-1; 12 bases match TRBD2. The CDR3 is made up of 16 amino acids. The V and J ends lost 6 bases and 2 bases, in that order; junction bases with no gene match: 5. The germline V gene has CDR1 SEHNR and CDR2 FQNEAQ (reference sequence). This chain's CDR3 is CASRRTSGETYNEQFF. CDR3 bases: TGTGCCAGCAGGCGGACTAGCGGGGAGACCTACAATGAGCAGTTCTTC.

This chain connects TRBV2 to TRBJ2-7, with D unresolved. Germline loops: CDR1 SNHLY, CDR2 FYNNEI. Trimming pared 6 bases from V and 1 base from J, leaving 7 bases between. The CDR3 has 12 amino acids. CDR3 DNA: TGTGCCAGCAGCAGAGAATCCTACGAGCAGTACTTC. This codes for CASSRESYEQYF.

This clonotype was counted a few times. The chain couples TRBV5-1 to TRBJ2-1; 16 bases are a match to TRBD2. The V gene end was trimmed by 5 bases and the J gene end by 2 bases; junction bases not matched to a gene: 7. CDR1 is SGHRS, CDR2 YFSETQ, per germline. This CDR3 spans 18 amino acids. The CDR3 coding sequence is TGCGCCAGCAGACCGGGACTAGCGGGGGGGCTAGCCTACAATGAGCAGTTCTTC. Residues: CASRPGLAGGLAYNEQFF. The whole variable domain, remainder taken from reference TRBV5-1 and TRBJ2-1, is KAGVTQTPRYLIKTRGQQVTLSCSPISGHRSVSWYQQTPGQGLQFLFEYFSETQRNKGNFPGRFSGRQFSNSRSEMNVSTLELGDSALYLCASRPGLAGGLAYNEQFFGPGTRLTVL.

This clonotype was seen many times. This could be a read error, since a much larger clone is one nucleotide away. V gene TRBV10-2 combines with J gene TRBJ2-5; tentative D call: TRBD2 (5 bases). This CDR3 has 13 residues. V lost 6 bases and J 1 base, leaving 9 bases between the germline ends. CDR1 is WSHSY, CDR2 SAAADI, per germline. The CDR3 loop reads CASREDTQETQYF. CDR3 DNA: TGCGCCAGCAGGGAGGATACCCAAGAGACCCAGTACTTC.

This chain links TRBV12-3 or TRBV12-4 with TRBJ1-6; D is ambiguous. This CDR3 region has 13 residues. V gave up 3 bases and J gave up 13 bases, with 13 bases separating them. For the CDR3, the DNA is TGTGCCAGCAGTTTGAAGGTGCAATCGCCCCTCCACTTT. It yields the protein CASSLKVQSPLHF.

The CDR3 nucleotides are TGTGCCAGCAGCTTAGATGTTCGAGGCTACACCTTC. Protein sequence: CASSLDVRGYTF. The V and J genes are TRBV7-9 and TRBJ1-2; D unresolved. This CDR3 is 12 amino acids long. Germline values: CDR1 SEHNR, CDR2 FQNEAQ (reference sequence). V gave up 1 base and J gave up 8 bases, with 8 bases separating them.

This clonotype was recorded many times. V and J are TRBV10-3 and TRBJ2-7; D is uncertain. The CDR3 has 13 residues. Germline loops: CDR1 ENHRY, CDR2 SYGVKD. Trimming left V 4 bases short and J 3 bases short, with 10 bases between. CDR3 in amino acids: CAISALLNYEQYF. CDR3 DNA: TGTGCCATCAGTGCGTTGCTGAACTACGAGCAGTACTTC.

This clonotype was seen only a few times. The genes are TRBV10-3 and TRBJ1-4, with D uncertain. V shed 3 bases and J shed 4 bases, with 12 bases lying between them. Per germline, CDR1 ENHRY and CDR2 SYGVKD. The CDR3 spans 15 residues. The CDR3 region has the DNA TGTGCCATCAGTGATCCCCCCTGGAATAATGAAAAACTGTTTTTT. Translation: CAISDPPWNNEKLFF.

A few counts support this clonotype. The CDR3 region is CASAQGVGYTF. Here the CDR3 DNA reads TGTGCCAGCGCTCAGGGAGTTGGCTACACCTTC. The chain is built from TRBV6-2 or TRBV6-3 and TRBJ1-2; TRBD1 is a possible D gene (5 bases). With 8 bases removed from V and 7 bases from J, the gap between germline ends came to 11 bases. This CDR3 contains 11 residues. Germline lookup yields CDR1 MNHEY and CDR2 SVGEGT.

This clonotype was detected a few times. V and J are TRBV24-1 and TRBJ2-1, with D hard to call. With 7 bases removed from V and 6 bases from J, the gap between germline ends came to 9 bases. The germline V gene has CDR1 KGHDR and CDR2 SFDVKD. The CDR3 runs to 12 residues. This chain's CDR3 is CATRVAVNEQFF. CDR3 DNA sequence: TGTGCCACCAGGGTTGCTGTCAATGAGCAGTTCTTC.

This clonotype has a handful of counts. This chain connects TRBV29-1 to TRBJ2-3; 7 bases match TRBD2. With 2 bases clipped from V and 6 bases from J, the junction kept 5 bases outside the gene matches. This CDR3 region has 13 residues. CDR1 is SQVTM, CDR2 ANQGSEA, per germline. CDR3 protein: CSVEQIGGDTQYF. The CDR3, as DNA: TGCAGCGTTGAACAGATCGGGGGGGATACGCAGTATTTT.

This clonotype has a handful of counts. The genes are TRBV2 and TRBJ2-1; 10 bases are a match to TRBD2. This CDR3 comprises 16 residues. The V gene end was trimmed by 3 bases and the J gene end by 7 bases; junction bases not matched to a gene: 9. Germline values: CDR1 SNHLY, CDR2 FYNNEI. The DNA for the CDR3 is TGTGCCAGCAGTGATGGACCTAGCGGGGGCTGGAATGAGCAGTTCTTC. Its translation: CASSDGPSGGWNEQFF.

As to this clonotype: This may be a read error: a much more frequent sequence differs by one nucleotide. V is TRBV7-2 and J is TRBJ1-2, with TRBD1 matching over 9 bases. Germline trimming cut 5 bases from V and 12 bases from J; bases unmatched to any gene: 10. This CDR3 comprises 13 residues. Germline V lookup: CDR1 SGHTA, CDR2 FQGNSA. The CDR3 protein is CASSVDRGGGNTF. In DNA form, the CDR3 reads TGTGCCAGCAGCGTGGACAGGGGAGGCGGCAACACCTTC. Based on the CDR3 plus reference TRBV7-2 and TRBJ1-2, the full variable domain is GAGVSQSPSNKVTEKGKDVELRCDPISGHTALYWYRQSLGQGLEFLIYFQGNSAPDKSGLPSDRFSAERTGGSVSTLTIQRTQQEDSAVYLCASSVDRGGGNTFGSGTRLTVV.

This clonotype was observed a few times. The chain joins TRBV6-1 to TRBJ2-7; no definite D call. The V end lost 2 bases, the J end lost 3 bases, and 5 bases lay between the germline ends. This CDR3 has 12 amino acids. Germline V CDR1 and CDR2: MNHNS, SASEGT. Here the CDR3 reads CASSEPGYEQYF. In nucleotides, the CDR3 is TGTGCCAGCAGTGAACCCGGCTACGAGCAGTACTTC.

The chain links TRBV4-1 to TRBJ1-2; D ambiguous. V lost 1 base to trimming and J lost 5 bases, with 11 bases between them. This CDR3 contains 14 residues. Germline lookup yields CDR1 MGHRA and CDR2 YSYEKL. CDR3 region: CASSQGQGVYGYTF. As DNA, the CDR3 is TGCGCCAGCAGCCAAGGGCAAGGAGTATATGGCTACACCTTC.